This note documents a single TCR beta chain sequence. The sample comes from a study of blood T cell repertoires in COVID-19. Study in general: Sample material is recorded as cDNA or gDNA derived from T cells, B-cell-depleted T cells, or PBMCs.

Profiled with immunoSEQ multiplex PCR; TCRdb holds only in-frame clones, not every one. The sample records over 200,000 clones, roughly 90% being singletons. The CDR3 sequence is 16 residues long. Germline CDR1 LNHNV, CDR2 YYDKDF (reference sequence). Trimming stripped 2 bases from V and 2 bases from J, with 10 bases between. Sequencing was done on a sample of PBMCs or T cells enriched from blood (not recorded which). The chain is built from TRBV15 and TRBJ2-6, with D possibly being TRBD1 (6 bases). The receptor's source is a woman younger than 45 who had been exposed to COVID-19. CDR3 nucleotides: TGTGCCACCAGCAGAAGGGGGTTCACTGGGGCCAACGTCCTGACTTTC. Its translation: CATSRRGFTGANVLTF.